This T cell receptor beta chain is drawn from a study of blood T cell repertoires in COVID-19. Study-wide background: COVID-19 samples from acute and convalescent phases originated in the United States, Italy and Spain.

Clones were read by immunoSEQ multiplex PCR, and TCRdb kept only the in-frame ones, dropping some. The profile covers roughly 350,000 clones, with 85% appearing a single time and 3% to 4.5% taken by the ten largest. The CDR3 length is 12 residues. Germline assignment: CDR1 SNHLY and CDR2 FYNNEI. Trimming removed 6 bases at V and 10 bases at J, with 13 bases between. Input material: peripheral blood. The clonotype was recovered from a woman aged 18-29 years with acute or convalescent COVID-19. V and J are TRBV2 and TRBJ2-1, with D unresolved. In DNA, the CDR3 is TGTGCCAGCAGCGACTGGCAGTTAGAGCAGTTCTTC. Protein product: CASSDWQLEQFF.